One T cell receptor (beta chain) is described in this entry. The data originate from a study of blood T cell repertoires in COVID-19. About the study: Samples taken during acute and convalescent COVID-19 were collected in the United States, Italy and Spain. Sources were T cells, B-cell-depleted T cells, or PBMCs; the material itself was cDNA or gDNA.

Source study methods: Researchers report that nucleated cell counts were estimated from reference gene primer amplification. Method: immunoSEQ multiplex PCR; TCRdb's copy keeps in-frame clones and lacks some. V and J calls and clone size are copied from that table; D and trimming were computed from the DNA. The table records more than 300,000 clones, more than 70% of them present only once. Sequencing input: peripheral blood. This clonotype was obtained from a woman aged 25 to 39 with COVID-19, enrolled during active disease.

Written as DNA, the CDR3 is TGTGCCAGCAGCTTGGCCCGACAGGGGCGCACAGATACGCAGTATTTT. Translated: CASSLARQGRTDTQYF. The chain uses TRBV5-8 and TRBJ2-3; TRBD1 matches 8 bases. Germline V gene data show CDR1 as SGHTS and CDR2 as YDEGEE. The CDR3 contains 16 residues. Trimming took 0 bases from V and 1 from J; bases not matched to a gene: 4.